This T cell receptor beta chain was profiled in a study of blood T cell repertoires in COVID-19. On the study more broadly: COVID-19 samples collected from the United States, Italy and Spain covered acute and convalescent phases. The cDNA or gDNA used as material had been derived from T cells, B-cell-depleted T cells, or PBMCs.

The CDR3 is made up of 15 amino acids. The germline gives CDR1 SGHRS, CDR2 YFSETQ. Trimming took off 3 bases at V and 4 bases at J, with 14 bases between the two ends. In the study's own analysis: From reference gene primer amplification, estimates of nucleated cell counts were derived. Sequenced by immunoSEQ multiplex PCR; TCRdb stores in-frame clones only, minus some. The V and J calls and clone size are taken from that table; D and trimming were inferred from the DNA. The repertoire holds fewer than 85,000 clones, with around 79% as singletons. The sample comprised peripheral blood. The chain employs TRBV5-1 and TRBJ2-1; a weak D match, TRBD2 (5 bases). The sequence was collected from a woman in her 70s with acute or convalescent COVID-19. The CDR3 reads CASSWTSVSYNEQFF. In DNA form, the CDR3 reads TGCGCCAGCAGCTGGACTTCCGTGTCGTACAATGAGCAGTTCTTC.